These 20 T cell receptor beta chains originate from one sample sequenced in a study of T cell repertoires in ileal Crohn's disease. Assay: immunoSEQ multiplex PCR; the TCRdb copy retains only in-frame clones and omits some. The table shows fewer than 6,500 clones, with 75% to 80% occurring only once. Time point of the sample: neoterminal ileum biopsy at postoperative endoscopy, about 6 months after surgery. The sample comprised ileal tissue. The receptors were gathered from an adult with Crohn's disease.

This chain connects TRBV7-6 to TRBJ1-1; 10 positions agree with TRBD1. CDR1 is SGHVS, CDR2 FNYEAQ, per germline. The CDR3 has 17 residues. The junction had 11 bases not matched to a gene; V was cut back by 5 bases and J by 2 bases. CDR3 loop: CASSPRTGGMENTEAFF. The CDR3 DNA is TGTGCCAGCAGCCCCAGGACAGGGGGGATGGAAAACACTGAAGCTTTCTTT.

This sequence joins TRBV5-1 and TRBJ2-7, with D hard to call. Looked up from germline, CDR1 is SGHRS and CDR2 is YFSETQ. There are 12 residues in the CDR3. The V end lost 4 bases, the J end lost 6 bases, and 11 bases lay between the germline ends. CDR3 DNA sequence: TGCGCCAGCAGCCCGGAGATAGGCGAGCAGTACTTC. This codes for CASSPEIGEQYF. Looking up the rest from reference TRBV5-1 and TRBJ2-7 gives the full variable domain: KAGVTQTPRYLIKTRGQQVTLSCSPISGHRSVSWYQQTPGQGLQFLFEYFSETQRNKGNFPGRFSGRQFSNSRSEMNVSTLELGDSALYLCASSPEIGEQYFGPGTRLTVT.

This clone was observed a few times. The chain combines TRBV30 with TRBJ1-4; the match to TRBD1 covers 9 bases. V lost 2 bases, J lost 8 bases, and 9 bases stayed unmatched. Germline-derived CDR1 and CDR2 are GTSNPN and SVGIG (reference sequence). This CDR3 spans 15 amino acids. CDR3 bases: TGTGCCTGGAGTCTGCCCGGGACAGGGAAGGAAAAACTGTTTTTT. This sequence encodes CAWSLPGTGKEKLFF.

CDR3: CASSIGQKNTEAFF. The CDR3 DNA reads as TGTGCCAGCAGTATCGGACAGAAGAACACTGAAGCTTTCTTT. The rearrangement joins TRBV27 to TRBJ1-1; a weak D match, TRBD1 (6 bases). Germline V gene data show CDR1 as MNHEY and CDR2 as SMNVEV (reference sequence). The CDR3 covers 14 residues. V was shortened by 5 bases and J by 1 base, with 11 bases between the two germline ends.

This chain connects TRBV27 to TRBJ1-1; D not resolved. The CDR3 consists of 14 residues. CDR1 and CDR2 from the germline V gene are MNHEY and SMNVEV (reference sequence). Trimming took 2 bases from V and 5 from J, leaving 12 bases between them. The DNA for the CDR3 is TGTGCCAGCAGTTTAGCGGGCGAAAGGACTGAAGCTTTCTTT. It yields the protein CASSLAGERTEAFF.

V is TRBV11-2 and J is TRBJ2-7, with 10 nucleotides matching TRBD2. V trimming: 2 bases; J trimming: 3 bases; junction bases outside the gene matches: 7. Germline values: CDR1 SGHAT, CDR2 FQNNGV. The CDR3 is 16 amino acids. CDR3 sequence reads: CASSLFPSGGFYEQYF. In DNA form, the CDR3 reads TGTGCCAGCAGCTTATTTCCTAGCGGGGGATTCTACGAGCAGTACTTC. The whole variable domain, remainder taken from reference TRBV11-2 and TRBJ2-7, is EAGVAQSPRYKIIEKRQSVAFWCNPISGHATLYWYQQILGQGPKLLIQFQNNGVVDDSQLPKDRFSAERLKGVDSTLKIQPAKLEDSAVYLCASSLFPSGGFYEQYFGPGTRLTVT.

The chain links TRBV7-9 to TRBJ1-2, with D possibly TRBD1 on 6 matching bases. CDR1 SEHNR and CDR2 FQNEAQ come from the germline V gene (reference sequence). The V end was cut by 2 bases, the J end by 3 bases, with 13 bases between. The CDR3 spans 15 residues. CDR3 protein: CASSLFGQGYYGYTF. DNA for the CDR3: TGTGCCAGCAGCTTATTCGGGCAGGGGTACTATGGCTACACCTTC.

This rearrangement joins TRBV19 to TRBJ1-2; D remains unclear. V was pared by 2 bases and J by 2 bases, with 12 bases between. The CDR3 runs to 15 residues. Germline V lookup: CDR1 LNHDA, CDR2 SQIVND (reference sequence). The CDR3 region is CASSIRGTRNYGYTF. In DNA, the CDR3 is TGTGCCAGTAGTATACGGGGAACAAGGAACTATGGCTACACCTTC. The whole variable domain, remainder taken from reference TRBV19 and TRBJ1-2, is DGGITQSPKYLFRKEGQNVTLSCEQNLNHDAMYWYRQDPGQGLRLIYYSQIVNDFQKGDIAEGYSVSREKKESFPLTVTSAQKNPTAFYLCASSIRGTRNYGYTFGSGTRLTVV.

The chain has TRBV11-2 and TRBJ1-1, with a tentative D call TRBD1 (6 bases). The germline V gene has CDR1 SGHAT and CDR2 FQNNGV. Trimming pared 5 bases from V and 0 bases from J, leaving 13 bases between. This CDR3 is 15 amino acids long. CDR3 in DNA: TGTGCCAGCAGCGAGGGACACATGATGAACACTGAAGCTTTCTTT. It yields the protein CASSEGHMMNTEAFF.

The chain is built from TRBV7-2 and TRBJ2-7; 9 nucleotides agree with TRBD1. Germline loops: CDR1 SGHTA, CDR2 FQGNSA. With V trimmed by 5 bases and J by 3 bases, 8 bases remained unmatched. The CDR3 loop spans 15 amino acids. In DNA form, the CDR3 reads TGTGCCAGCAGCGCGGGCCGGGACAGGGTCTACGAGCAGTACTTC. This encodes CASSAGRDRVYEQYF.

This chain links TRBV2 with TRBJ2-7; no reliable D call. V was clipped by 7 bases and J by 3 bases, with 13 bases between them. This CDR3 has 13 residues. From germline, CDR1 is SNHLY and CDR2 FYNNEI. The chain's CDR3 is CASTKGLVYEQYF. The DNA for the CDR3 is TGTGCCAGCACTAAGGGTCTTGTCTACGAGCAGTACTTC.

The chain is built from TRBV7-2 and TRBJ2-1, with D unclear. Germline V CDR1 and CDR2: SGHTA, FQGNSA. This CDR3 is built from 14 residues. Trimming took 1 base from V and 7 from J, leaving 11 bases between them. The CDR3 DNA is TGTGCCAGCAGCTTAGGATGGGCACAAAATGAGCAGTTCTTC. Translating gives CASSLGWAQNEQFF.

This sequence joins TRBV6-1 and TRBJ1-1; no clear D gene. Trimming removed 1 base from V and 0 bases from J, with 9 bases in between. The CDR3 runs 15 residues. CDR1 and CDR2 (germline): MNHNS, SASEGT. The CDR3 coding sequence is TGTGCCAGCAGTGAAGACTGGGGAGTGAACACTGAAGCTTTCTTT. Protein sequence: CASSEDWGVNTEAFF.

This clone was counted only a few times. This chain's CDR3 is CASNRLAAYEQYF. The CDR3 region has the DNA TGTGCCAGCAACCGGCTAGCGGCCTACGAGCAGTACTTC. The chain uses TRBV2 and TRBJ2-7, with 7 positions matching TRBD2. The CDR3 has 13 residues. CDR1 is SNHLY and CDR2 is FYNNEI in the germline V gene. Trimming cost V 7 bases and J 2 bases; bases outside gene matches: 5.

The CDR3 loop is CASSPRWNEKLFF. CDR3 coding DNA: TGTGCCAGCAGCCCACGGTGGAATGAAAAACTGTTTTTT. The genes are TRBV13 and TRBJ1-4; D not certain. The germline V gene encodes CDR1 PRHDT and CDR2 FYEKMQ (reference sequence). This CDR3 has 13 amino acids. V was shortened by 5 bases and J by 5 bases, with 9 bases between the two germline ends.

The V call is TRBV5-6, the J call TRBJ2-1, with a tentative D call TRBD1 (5 bases). Germline lookup yields CDR1 SGHDT and CDR2 YYEEEE. The V and J ends lost 0 bases and 0 bases respectively, with 10 bases between them. The CDR3 has 16 residues. The DNA of the CDR3 is TGTGCCAGCAGCTTGGCAGGGAAGTACTCCTACAATGAGCAGTTCTTC. Its translation: CASSLAGKYSYNEQFF.

This clone appeared once. The V and J genes are TRBV7-7 and TRBJ2-5; D assignment may be TRBD1 or TRBD2 (5 bases each). The V end was cut by 5 bases, the J end by 4 bases, with 14 bases between. Germline V gene data show CDR1 as SSHAT and CDR2 as FNYEAQ (reference sequence). The CDR3 totals 14 residues. Here the CDR3 reads CASSPPGRVETQYF. In nucleotides, the CDR3 is TGTGCCAGCAGCCCCCCAGGGAGAGTAGAGACCCAGTACTTC.

CDR3 in amino acids: CASRKTASNEKLFF. CDR3 bases: TGTGCCAGCAGAAAGACAGCTTCTAATGAAAAACTGTTTTTT. The chain links TRBV27 to TRBJ1-4, with D possibly being TRBD1 (5 bases). This CDR3 comprises 14 residues. CDR1 is MNHEY and CDR2 is SMNVEV in the germline V gene (reference sequence). Trimming pared 6 bases from V and 3 bases from J, leaving 11 bases between.

The chain uses TRBV28 and TRBJ1-1; TRBD1 matches at 7 bases. From germline, CDR1 is MDHEN and CDR2 SYDVKM. The CDR3 is made up of 13 amino acids. Trimming removed 5 bases from V and 3 bases from J; junction bases left unmatched: 3. The CDR3 loop reads CASSRQGYTEAFF. CDR3 nucleotide sequence: TGTGCCAGCAGTAGACAGGGATACACTGAAGCTTTCTTT.

The chain links TRBV5-1 to TRBJ2-1, with 8 bases identical to TRBD2. The CDR3 consists of 16 residues. Germline V lookup: CDR1 SGHRS, CDR2 YFSETQ. Trimming at V came to 4 bases and at J to 4 bases, leaving 10 bases not matched to a gene. The CDR3 sequence: CASSAGGGMIYNEQFF. The CDR3 nucleotides are TGCGCCAGCAGCGCGGGCGGGGGGATGATATACAATGAGCAGTTCTTC.